This passage covers 9 T cell receptor beta chains from one sample sequenced in a study of blood T cell repertoires in COVID-19. Sequencing was performed with immunoSEQ multiplex PCR; in TCRdb, only in-frame clones are kept and a portion is missing. The profile shows 9,500 to 15,000 clones, more than 75% of them singletons. The material sequenced was peripheral blood. All receptors come from a man between 65 and 85 years old with active COVID-19.

The chain recombines TRBV11-3 with TRBJ1-2, with D possibly being TRBD1 (6 bases). The CDR3 consists of 15 residues. Looked up from germline, CDR1 is SGHNT and CDR2 is YENEEA. The V end was cut by 1 base, the J end by 4 bases, with 13 bases between. The CDR3 coding sequence is TGTGCCAGCAGCTTAGGCCGCGACAGGATCTATGGCTACACCTTC. Encoded protein: CASSLGRDRIYGYTF.

The genes are TRBV4-3 and TRBJ1-3; D not certain. The CDR3 has 13 amino acids. V was pared by 0 bases and J by 5 bases, with 5 bases between. The V gene's germline CDR1 is LGHNA and CDR2 YSLEER. The CDR3 DNA reads as TGCGCCAGCAGCCAAGATCACAGAAACACCATATATTTT. It codes for CASSQDHRNTIYF.

The rearrangement uses TRBV5-4 and TRBJ2-3; 8 nucleotides match TRBD1. Losses at the gene ends were 3 bases for V and 1 base for J; bases not matched to a gene: 7. The CDR3 loop spans 16 amino acids. Germline V CDR1 and CDR2: SGHNT, YYREEE (reference sequence). For the CDR3, the DNA is TGTGCCAGCAGCTCGAGCGTGACAGGGGGCACAGATACGCAGTATTTT. Translating gives CASSSSVTGGTDTQYF.

This chain connects TRBV7-9 to TRBJ2-5, with 8 bases matching TRBD1. The germline CDR1 and CDR2 sequences are SEHNR and FQNEAQ (reference sequence). The CDR3 is 13 amino acids. J gave up 5 bases and V 4 bases, and 3 bases lay outside the gene matches. CDR3 sequence: CASSSRQGETQYF. CDR3 sequence (DNA): TGTGCCAGCAGCTCCCGACAGGGGGAGACCCAGTACTTC.

The DNA for the CDR3 is TGTGCCAGTAGTATTACAGTCCAAGAGACCCAGTACTTC. Translated: CASSITVQETQYF. This rearrangement joins TRBV19 to TRBJ2-5, with D unresolved. Germline CDR1 reads LNHDA; CDR2 reads SQIVND (reference sequence). This CDR3 region has 13 residues. Trimming left V 3 bases short and J 1 base short, with 6 bases between.

The genes are TRBV30 and TRBJ2-7, with a weak D call TRBD2 (7 bases). CDR1 is GTSNPN and CDR2 is SVGIG in the germline V gene (reference sequence). There are 11 residues in the CDR3. The V and J ends lost 1 base and 10 bases respectively, with 11 bases between them. The CDR3 here is CAWSEGGDQYF. CDR3 nucleotide sequence: TGTGCCTGGAGTGAGGGGGGGGATCAGTACTTC.

J is TRBJ2-6 and V is TRBV9; 7 nucleotides match TRBD2. V lost 0 bases to trimming and J lost 0 bases; unmatched junction nucleotides: 9. The CDR3 length is 19 residues. Germline V gives CDR1 SGDLS, CDR2 YYNGEE. CDR3 sequence reads: CASSVEGRAGSSGANVLTF. The CDR3 coding sequence is TGTGCCAGCAGCGTAGAGGGGAGGGCGGGTAGCTCTGGGGCCAACGTCCTGACTTTC. The full variable domain, rest sourced from reference TRBV9 and TRBJ2-6, is DSGVTQTPKHLITATGQRVTLRCSPRSGDLSVYWYQQSLDQGLQFLIQYYNGEERAKGNILERFSAQQFPDLHSELNLSSLELGDSALYFCASSVEGRAGSSGANVLTFGAGSRLTVL.

The chain has TRBV5-4 and TRBJ2-3; 8 nucleotides line up with TRBD2. CDR1 is SGHNT and CDR2 is YYREEE in the germline V gene (reference sequence). Trimming removed 4 bases from V and 0 bases from J; junction bases left unmatched: 13. The CDR3 sequence is 18 residues long. CDR3 DNA sequence: TGTGCCAGCAGCCGGGGGGGGGCCAGCGGGACTAGCACAGATACGCAGTATTTT. Protein sequence: CASSRGGASGTSTDTQYF.

The V and J genes are TRBV15 and TRBJ2-3; 8 bases map to TRBD1. In germline, CDR1 is LNHNV, CDR2 YYDKDF (reference sequence). There are 17 residues in the CDR3. Losses at the gene ends were 0 bases for V and 3 bases for J; bases not matched to a gene: 8. The CDR3 is CATSRDATGGKTDTQYF. The CDR3 DNA reads TGTGCCACCAGCAGAGATGCAACAGGGGGGAAAACAGATACGCAGTATTTT. The whole variable domain, filled in from reference TRBV15 and TRBJ2-3, reads DAMVIQNPRYQVTQFGKPVTLSCSQTLNHNVMYWYQQKSSQAPKLLFHYYDKDFNNEADTPDNFQSRRPNTSFCFLDIRSPGLGDTAMYLCATSRDATGGKTDTQYFGPGTRLTVL.